One sample yielded the 11 T cell receptor beta chains listed below, sequenced in a study of metastatic and nonmetastatic thyroid tumors (TCRdb year 2020). None of the patients had been given any treatment before thyroid surgery. The library was built by means of PCR. Sequencing was carried out with an Illumina HiSeq 4000. TCRdb's own reprocessing of the public reads used fastp at Q25 and MiXCR and kept productive beta chains. The table for this sample lists tens of thousands of clones; approximately 12% of them were counted only once. The ten largest clones take up more than 8% of the sample. What was sequenced was blood. The receptor set was obtained from a female donor with papillary thyroid cancer or a benign thyroid nodule (not recorded which). Some clones in this sample may be carry-over from other donors' samples.

On this clone itself: Other DNA sequences from this sample encode an identical CDR3 as well. The chain carries TRBV19 and TRBJ1-5; TRBD1 is a possible D gene (6 bases). V was trimmed by 3 bases and J by 0 bases, leaving 15 bases between them. Germline CDR1 LNHDA, CDR2 SQIVND (reference sequence). The CDR3 runs to 17 residues. Here the CDR3 DNA reads TGTGCCAGTAGTATCCCTGGACAGAAGTATAGCAATCAGCCCCAGCATTTT. Translating gives CASSIPGQKYSNQPQHF.

A remark on this clone: A read error may explain this, as a much larger clone is one base away. Other DNA sequences from this sample encode an identical CDR3 as well. V and J are TRBV5-4 and TRBJ2-3; 8 bases line up with TRBD1. Germline CDR1 is SGHNT and CDR2 is YYREEE (reference sequence). The length of the CDR3 is 15 residues. This chain's CDR3 is CASSSGQGRVDTQYF. For the CDR3, the DNA is TGTGCCAGCAGCTCCGGACAGGGAAGGGTAGATACACAGTATTTT.

Details on this clone: Since a much larger clone is just one base distant, this may be a read error. The CDR3 DNA is TGTGTCAGCAGCTTAGGACGGTCCTACGAGCAGTACTTC. It is translated as CVSSLGRSYEQYF. The genes are TRBV7-6 and TRBJ2-7; D uncertain. The V gene's germline CDR1 is SGHVS and CDR2 FNYEAQ. The CDR3 has 13 residues.

This clone was detected many times. The rearrangement uses TRBV20-1 and TRBJ1-2; 8 bases fit TRBD1. V shed 0 bases and J 7 bases; nucleotides not matched to a gene: 4. Germline CDR1 DFQATT, CDR2 SNEGSKA (reference sequence). There are 13 residues in the CDR3. CDR3 coding DNA: TGCAGTGCTAGAGATGCAGGGGGCCTTGGCTACACCTTC. This encodes CSARDAGGLGYTF.

The CDR3 DNA follows: TGTGCCAGCAAGACGTCCGGGACTAGCGGATACAATGAGCAGTTCTTC. It is translated as CASKTSGTSGYNEQFF. The chain carries TRBV27 and TRBJ2-1, with 11 bases matching TRBD2. Germline loops: CDR1 MNHEY, CDR2 SMNVEV (reference sequence). Trimming at V came to 7 bases and at J to 4 bases, leaving 9 bases not matched to a gene. The CDR3 is 16 amino acids.

As regards this clone: A single base separates this from a much larger clone, so it may be a read error. The chain is built from TRBV19 and TRBJ2-4; D perhaps matches TRBD2 (6 bases). The length of the CDR3 is 12 residues. CDR1 and CDR2 from the germline V gene are LNHDA and SQIVND (reference sequence). V gave up 8 bases and J gave up 10 bases, with 15 bases separating them. The CDR3 DNA is TGTGCCAGTGTTCTCCAGGGAGGTATTCAGTACTTC. Translated: CASVLQGGIQYF.

This clone was counted ten times or more. The rearrangement links TRBV28 to TRBJ1-5; 7 nucleotides match TRBD1. In germline, CDR1 is MDHEN, CDR2 SYDVKM. Germline trimming cut 4 bases from V and 7 bases from J; bases unmatched to any gene: 7. The CDR3 covers 14 residues. CDR3 DNA sequence: TGTGCCAGCAGTTCAAAACAGGGGCGGCAGCCCCAGCATTTT. It translates to CASSSKQGRQPQHF.

This clone was observed many times. The chain couples TRBV4-1 to TRBJ1-2; TRBD1 matches 7 bases. V shed 5 bases and J 8 bases; nucleotides not matched to a gene: 11. From germline, CDR1 is MGHRA and CDR2 YSYEKL. CDR3 length equals 14 residues. The CDR3 nucleotides read TGCGCCAGCAGCGGTATCACAGGGGCGGGGGGCTACACCTTC. Protein: CASSGITGAGGYTF.

This clone appeared once. A much larger clone sits a single nucleotide away, making a read error possible. This chain joins TRBV18 and TRBJ1-5; maybe TRBD1 (5 bases). CDR1 and CDR2 from the germline V gene are KGHSH and LQKENI. CDR3 size: 14 residues. CDR3: CASSPGRGDQPQNF. In DNA form, the CDR3 reads TGTGCCAGCTCACCGGGGCGGGGGGATCAGCCCCAGAATTTT.

At least ten counts were recorded for this clone. The chain employs TRBV27 and TRBJ1-1; tentatively, D is TRBD1 (5 bases). CDR1 is MNHEY, CDR2 SMNVEV, per germline (reference sequence). Trimming removed 8 bases at V and 1 base at J, with 14 bases between. CDR3 length: 14 amino acids. This CDR3 reads CASRGGDRNTEAFF. The CDR3 DNA sequence: TGTGCCAGCCGGGGGGGGGACCGGAACACTGAAGCTTTCTTT.

This clone was detected many times. The V call is TRBV28, the J call TRBJ1-4; tentatively, D is TRBD1 (6 bases). Per the germline V gene, CDR1 is MDHEN and CDR2 is SYDVKM. V was pared by 6 bases and J by 4 bases, with 15 bases between. This CDR3 is built from 15 residues. DNA of the CDR3: TGTGCCAGCAGCCCAAGTGGACAGATTAATGAAAAACTGTTTTTT. Translated, it gives CASSPSGQINEKLFF.